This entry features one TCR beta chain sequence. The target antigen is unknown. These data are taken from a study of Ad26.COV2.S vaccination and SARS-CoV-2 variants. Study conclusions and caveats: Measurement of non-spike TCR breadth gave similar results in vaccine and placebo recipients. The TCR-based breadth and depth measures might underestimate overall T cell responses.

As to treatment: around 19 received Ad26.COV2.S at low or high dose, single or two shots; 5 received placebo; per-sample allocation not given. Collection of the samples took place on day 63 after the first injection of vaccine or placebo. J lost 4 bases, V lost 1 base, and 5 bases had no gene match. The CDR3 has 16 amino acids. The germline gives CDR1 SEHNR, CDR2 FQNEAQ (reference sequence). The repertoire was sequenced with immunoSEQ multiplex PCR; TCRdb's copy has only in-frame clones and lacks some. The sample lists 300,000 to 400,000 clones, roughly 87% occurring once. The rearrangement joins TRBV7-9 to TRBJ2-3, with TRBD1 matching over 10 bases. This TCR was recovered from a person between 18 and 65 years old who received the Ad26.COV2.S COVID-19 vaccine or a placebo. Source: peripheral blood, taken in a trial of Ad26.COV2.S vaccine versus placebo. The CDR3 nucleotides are TGTGCCAGCAGCTTAGGGGGACAGGGGTTCCCAGATACGCAGTATTTT. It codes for CASSLGGQGFPDTQYF.